The 18 T cell receptor beta chains below were found in one sample sequenced in a study of neurological immune-mediated disorders. This sample's time point: longitudinal time-point 3. One entry per CDR3 protein results from TCRdb running MiXCR on the 5' RACE reads. The sample includes roughly 100,000 distinct CDR3 sequences, about a tenth of them seen just once. The sample consisted of PBMCs. These receptors were taken from a female donor with HTLV-1-associated myelopathy (HAM/TSP).

The chain has TRBV3-1 and TRBJ2-1; D is ambiguous. The CDR3 has 12 residues. Germline V gene lookup returns CDR1 LGHDT and CDR2 YNNKEL (reference sequence). V lost 3 bases and J 8 bases, leaving 8 bases between the germline ends. CDR3 sequence: CASSHTGYEQFF. CDR3 DNA: TGTGCCAGCAGCCATACCGGGTATGAGCAGTTCTTC.

Turning to this clonotype: A much larger clone differs by one base, so this may be a read error. As DNA, the CDR3 is TGCAGTGCTCCCTCCGTATCAGGGGCAACTGAAGCTTTCTTT. Encoded protein: CSAPSVSGATEAFF. J is TRBJ1-1 and V is TRBV20-1, with D perhaps matching TRBD1 (6 bases). Trimming took 5 bases from V and 5 from J, leaving 18 bases between them. Germline CDR1 and CDR2: DFQATT and SNEGSKA (reference sequence). This CDR3 comprises 14 residues.

The table lists this clonotype with many counts. The V gene is TRBV20-1, the J gene TRBJ2-2, with D unclear. V lost 3 bases to trimming and J lost 1 base, with 12 bases between them. The CDR3 spans 15 residues. Germline lookup yields CDR1 DFQATT and CDR2 SNEGSKA (reference sequence). The CDR3 region is CSARDQTQNTGELFF. Here the CDR3 DNA reads TGCAGTGCTAGGGACCAGACCCAGAACACCGGGGAGCTGTTTTTT.

A remark on this clonotype: Relative to the germline gene, one junction end is altered; a read error may explain this. The chain has TRBV29-1 and TRBJ1-3, with a tentative D call TRBD1 (6 bases). From germline, CDR1 is SQVTM and CDR2 ANQGSEA. There are 13 residues in the CDR3. DNA of the CDR3: TGTAGCGTTGGGGTGTACAGGGCGGACACCATATATTTT. This encodes CSVGVYRADTIYF.

This clonotype was seen at least ten times. DNA for the CDR3: TGTGCCAGCAGTGAGGAGTGGAACAATGAGCAGTTCTTC. This sequence encodes CASSEEWNNEQFF. The gene calls are TRBV2 and TRBJ2-1; D ambiguous. Trimming stripped 3 bases from V and 5 bases from J, with 8 bases between. Germline CDR1 is SNHLY and CDR2 is FYNNEI. The CDR3 has 13 residues.

In this sample, this clonotype turned up many times. This chain uses TRBV5-6 with TRBJ1-3; D gene ambiguous. The CDR3 totals 12 residues. V shed 4 bases and J shed 7 bases, with 9 bases lying between them. Germline V gene lookup returns CDR1 SGHDT and CDR2 YYEEEE. As DNA, the CDR3 is TGTGCCAGCAGCGTCCGAGGGAACACCATATATTTT. Translating it yields CASSVRGNTIYF.

This clonotype has more than one count but fewer than ten. The chain is built from TRBV5-6 and TRBJ2-2; 9 positions agree with TRBD1. Germline V gives CDR1 SGHDT, CDR2 YYEEEE. The CDR3 extends over 17 amino acids. V lost 4 bases and J lost 7; bases outside the gene matches: 14. CDR3 loop: CASSPLSPGTGFGELFF. The CDR3 DNA reads as TGTGCCAGCAGCCCCCTGTCCCCCGGGACAGGGTTCGGGGAGCTGTTTTTT. Full variable domain (rest looked up from reference TRBV5-6 and TRBJ2-2): DAGVTQSPTHLIKTRGQQVTLRCSPKSGHDTVSWYQQALGQGPQFIFQYYEEEERQRGNFPDRFSGHQFPNYSSELNVNALLLGDSALYLCASSPLSPGTGFGELFFGEGSRLTVL.

This clonotype was found many times. The chain has TRBV5-1 and TRBJ2-5; 7 bases fit TRBD1. Trimming cost V 5 bases and J 5 bases; bases outside gene matches: 6. Germline lookup yields CDR1 SGHRS and CDR2 YFSETQ. The length of the CDR3 is 13 residues. CDR3 in amino acids: CASRQGPQETQYF. The CDR3 DNA reads as TGCGCCAGCAGACAGGGGCCCCAGGAGACCCAGTACTTC. The whole variable domain, filled in from reference TRBV5-1 and TRBJ2-5, reads KAGVTQTPRYLIKTRGQQVTLSCSPISGHRSVSWYQQTPGQGLQFLFEYFSETQRNKGNFPGRFSGRQFSNSRSEMNVSTLELGDSALYLCASRQGPQETQYFGPGTRLLVL.

This clonotype was seen many times. The CDR3 loop is CSAKQGPGRGGTGELFF. Here the CDR3 DNA reads TGCAGTGCAAAGCAGGGTCCGGGACGGGGAGGGACCGGGGAGCTGTTTTTT. V gene TRBV20-1 combines with J gene TRBJ2-2; the match to TRBD2 covers 7 bases. Germline V CDR1 and CDR2: DFQATT, SNEGSKA (reference sequence). The CDR3 totals 17 residues. Trimming removed 6 bases from V and 5 bases from J; junction bases left unmatched: 18.

The chain is built from TRBV5-4 and TRBJ2-1; D is possibly TRBD2 (5 bases). The CDR3 has 12 amino acids. Trimming shortened V by 3 bases and J by 13 bases, and 14 bases separated the two germline ends. Germline V gene lookup returns CDR1 SGHNT and CDR2 YYREEE (reference sequence). Here the CDR3 reads CASSSDGLLQFF. The CDR3 region has the DNA TGTGCCAGCAGCTCCGATGGACTCCTTCAGTTCTTC. Based on the CDR3 plus reference TRBV5-4 and TRBJ2-1, the full variable domain is ETGVTQSPTHLIKTRGQQVTLRCSSQSGHNTVSWYQQALGQGPQFIFQYYREEENGRGNFPPRFSGLQFPNYSSELNVNALELDDSALYLCASSSDGLLQFFGPGTRLTVL.

There are many counts of this clonotype. The genes are TRBV5-6 and TRBJ2-4, with TRBD1 matching 11 bases. The V gene's germline CDR1 is SGHDT and CDR2 YYEEEE. This CDR3 is built from 16 residues. J lost 6 bases, V lost 6 bases, and 11 bases had no gene match. The CDR3 coding sequence is TGTGCCAGCACCCTGGGGACAGGGGGACATAGAAACATTCAGTACTTC. Amino acid sequence: CASTLGTGGHRNIQYF.

This clonotype was seen at least ten times. The chain is built from TRBV5-1 and TRBJ2-7; D gene uncertain. V gave up 0 bases and J gave up 2 bases, with 12 bases separating them. The CDR3 loop spans 15 amino acids. Germline-derived CDR1 and CDR2 are SGHRS and YFSETQ. CDR3 in amino acids: CASSLDGVDPYEQYF. DNA of the CDR3: TGCGCCAGCAGCTTGGATGGGGTCGACCCCTACGAGCAGTACTTC.

This clonotype occurred many times. CDR3 nucleotides: TGTGCCAGCAGCTTACAAACAGGGGAATTAGGCTACACCTTC. It specifies CASSLQTGELGYTF. The chain joins TRBV7-2 to TRBJ1-2; 7 bases match TRBD1. Germline assignment: CDR1 SGHTA and CDR2 FQGNSA. The CDR3 runs 14 residues. V lost 2 bases and J lost 8; bases outside the gene matches: 8.

Many counts were recorded for this clonotype. The chain uses TRBV6-5 and TRBJ1-2; maybe TRBD1 (5 bases). The germline CDR1 and CDR2 sequences are MNHEY and SVGAGI. This CDR3 has 16 residues. The V gene lost 0 bases and the J gene lost 1 base, with 12 bases spanning the gap. The CDR3 DNA reads as TGTGCCAGCAGTTACTCTTGGGGGGACGTTAACTATGGCTACACCTTC. Translating gives CASSYSWGDVNYGYTF.

This clonotype was seen at least ten times. The chain recombines TRBV5-6 with TRBJ1-5, with a weak D call TRBD1 (5 bases). Trimming pared 4 bases from V and 2 bases from J, leaving 13 bases between. Per the germline V gene, CDR1 is SGHDT and CDR2 is YYEEEE. The CDR3 totals 15 residues. The CDR3 is CASSMGRPGNQPQHF. Here the CDR3 DNA reads TGTGCCAGCAGCATGGGGCGTCCGGGCAATCAGCCCCAGCATTTT.

At least ten counts were recorded for this clonotype. This chain uses TRBV20-1 with TRBJ2-1, with TRBD2 matching 9 bases. This CDR3 has 16 amino acids. The V gene end was trimmed by 0 bases and the J gene end by 7 bases; junction bases not matched to a gene: 10. Germline CDR1 reads DFQATT; CDR2 reads SNEGSKA (reference sequence). The CDR3 loop is CSARDRRGGQGNEQFF. The CDR3 nucleotides read TGCAGTGCTAGAGATAGGCGGGGGGGCCAGGGTAATGAGCAGTTCTTC.

The V and J genes are TRBV7-2 and TRBJ2-3; D remains unclear. The CDR3 totals 15 residues. Germline CDR1 SGHTA, CDR2 FQGNSA. Trimming shortened V by 5 bases and J by 2 bases, and 14 bases separated the two germline ends. CDR3 in amino acids: CASSPSVVSTDTQYF. CDR3 sequence (DNA): TGTGCCAGCAGCCCCAGCGTGGTTTCCACAGATACGCAGTATTTT.

In the case of this clonotype: Just one base apart from a much larger clone, this may be a read error. The rearrangement uses TRBV20-1 and TRBJ1-5; D perhaps matches TRBD1 (5 bases). This CDR3 has 14 residues. CDR1 and CDR2 (germline): DFQATT, SNEGSKA (reference sequence). Trimming took 2 bases from V and 6 from J, leaving 14 bases between them. The CDR3 spells CSARSGAGLQPQHF. Here the CDR3 DNA reads TGCAGTGCTAGAAGTGGGGCTGGACTTCAGCCCCAGCATTTT.